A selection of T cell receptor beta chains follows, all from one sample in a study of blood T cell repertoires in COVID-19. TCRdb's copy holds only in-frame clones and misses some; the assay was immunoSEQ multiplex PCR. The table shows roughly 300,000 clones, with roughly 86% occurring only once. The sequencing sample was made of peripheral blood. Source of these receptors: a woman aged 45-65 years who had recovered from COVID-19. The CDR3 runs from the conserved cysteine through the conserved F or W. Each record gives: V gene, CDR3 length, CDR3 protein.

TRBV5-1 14 CASSRTPGGNEQFF
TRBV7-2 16 CASSTQAGRAFQPQHF
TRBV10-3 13 CAITSQGNYGYTF
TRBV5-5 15 CASSLEGYSNQPQHF
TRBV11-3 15 CASSLRLGRAQEQFF
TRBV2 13 CASSEGARRGYTF
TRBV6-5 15 CASTPLAGNTGELFF
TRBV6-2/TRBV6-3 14 CASSYIPGGEKLFF
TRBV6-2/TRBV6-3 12 CASSYAGNEQFF
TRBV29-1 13 CSIYRSSYNEQFF
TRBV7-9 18 CASSFAGDRGSLGYGYTF
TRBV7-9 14 CASSVGQSNYGYTF
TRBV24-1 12 CATSETGWGYTF
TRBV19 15 CASSIEDRGPYGYTF
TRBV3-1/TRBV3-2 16 CASSQGTSGRIGEQFF
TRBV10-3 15 CAISGAQGVNYEQYF
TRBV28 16 CASSPVGLAGTDTQYF
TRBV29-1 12 CSVELADNEQFF
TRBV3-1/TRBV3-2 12 CASSQGSKEQYF
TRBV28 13 CASRQTGGYGYTF
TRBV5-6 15 CASSMDGLTTYEQYF
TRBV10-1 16 CASSESTRGGTDTQYF
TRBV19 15 CASSAPGQGFYGYTF